These T cell receptor beta chains were read from a single sample in a study of regulatory T cells in long-lasting Graves disease. TCRdb independently ran MiXCR on the multiplex PCR reads; one entry per CDR3 protein. The sample lists 350,000 to 500,000 distinct CDR3 sequences, about 21% occurring once. The material sequenced was peripheral blood mononuclear cells (PBMCs), taken when the disease was refractory, from a patient treated with antithyroid drugs. The origin of the receptors is a female donor with Graves disease. Each CDR3 is given with its conserved first and last residue. Each record gives: CDR3 length, D gene, V gene, clone size, J gene, CDR3 protein, CDR3 DNA. The D gene is left open where the match is weak. Where a row states a size, it is once, few, many or the class of an expanded clone; other rows omit it.

>16|TRBD1|TRBV4-1|few|TRBJ1-1
CASSQRTGQGDTEAFF
TGCGCCAGCAGCCAACGAACCGGACAGGGCGACACTGAAGCTTTCTTT
>14|-|TRBV20-1|-|TRBJ2-5
CSARGTYDTETQYF
TGCAGTGCTCGGGGAACGTACGACACGGAGACCCAGTACTTC
>13|-|TRBV6-5|-|TRBJ2-7
CASSYTGLYEQYF
TGTGCCAGCAGTTACACGGGACTCTACGAGCAGTACTTC
>13|-|TRBV28|-|TRBJ2-1
CASMDTPYNEQFF
TGTGCCAGCATGGACACCCCCTACAATGAGCAGTTCTTC
>13|-|TRBV30|few|TRBJ1-6
CAWSVTGTSPLHF
TGTGCCTGGAGTGTTACAGGGACATCACCCCTCCACTTT
>16|-|TRBV28|many|TRBJ2-5
CASIADLWGSGETQYF
TGTGCCAGTATCGCAGACTTGTGGGGGTCGGGGGAGACCCAGTACTTC
>13|-|TRBV28|many|TRBJ1-2
CASSSRPDHGYTF
TGTGCCAGCAGTTCCCGACCAGATCATGGCTACACCTTC
>14|-|TRBV6-6|-|TRBJ1-2
CASSYSLDTYGYTF
TGTGCCAGCAGTTACTCGTTGGATACCTATGGCTACACCTTC
>12|-|TRBV28|once|TRBJ2-1
CASTVRGRAVFF
TGTGCCAGCACGGTTAGGGGTCGAGCCGTTTTCTTC
>14|-|TRBV5-8|few|TRBJ2-2
CAYVEGLRAGELFF
TGTGCCTACGTGGAGGGGCTTAGGGCCGGGGAGCTGTTTTTT
>14|-|TRBV3-1|few|TRBJ1-4
CASSLVGSIEKLFF
TGTGCCAGCAGCCTCGTCGGGTCCATCGAAAAACTGTTTTTT
>15|-|TRBV11-2|many|TRBJ2-5
CASSLEIAGRETQYF
TGTGCCAGCAGCTTAGAGATAGCAGGGAGGGAGACCCAGTACTTC
>14|-|TRBV20-1|-|TRBJ2-1
CSAAHPSSYNEQFF
TGCAGTGCCGCCCACCCGAGCTCCTACAATGAGCAGTTCTTC